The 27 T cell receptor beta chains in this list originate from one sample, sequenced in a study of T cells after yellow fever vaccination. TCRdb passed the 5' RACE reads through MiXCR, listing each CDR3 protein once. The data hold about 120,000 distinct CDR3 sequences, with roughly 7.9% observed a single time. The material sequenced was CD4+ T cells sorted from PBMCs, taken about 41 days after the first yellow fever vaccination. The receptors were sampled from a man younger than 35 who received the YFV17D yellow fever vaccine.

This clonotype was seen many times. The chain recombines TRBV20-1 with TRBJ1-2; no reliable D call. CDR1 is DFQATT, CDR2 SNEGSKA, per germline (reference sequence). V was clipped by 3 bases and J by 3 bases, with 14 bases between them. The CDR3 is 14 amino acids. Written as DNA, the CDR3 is TGCAGTGCTAGGTCTCCGGCCAGAGACTATGGCTACACCTTC. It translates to CSARSPARDYGYTF.

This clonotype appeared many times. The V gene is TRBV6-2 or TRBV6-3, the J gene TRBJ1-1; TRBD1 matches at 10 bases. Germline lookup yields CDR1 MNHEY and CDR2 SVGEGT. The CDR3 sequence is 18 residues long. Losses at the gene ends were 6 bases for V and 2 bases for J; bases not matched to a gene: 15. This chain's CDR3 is CASRRRQGAKAGNTEAFF. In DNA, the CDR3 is TGTGCCAGCAGGAGACGACAGGGGGCCAAGGCGGGAAACACTGAAGCTTTCTTT.

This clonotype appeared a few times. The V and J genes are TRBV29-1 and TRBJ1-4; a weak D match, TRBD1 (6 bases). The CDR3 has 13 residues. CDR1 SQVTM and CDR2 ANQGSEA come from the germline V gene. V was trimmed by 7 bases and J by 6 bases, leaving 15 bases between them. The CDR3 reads CSALSGGDEKLFF. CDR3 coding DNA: TGCAGCGCCCTTTCCGGGGGCGATGAAAAACTGTTTTTT.

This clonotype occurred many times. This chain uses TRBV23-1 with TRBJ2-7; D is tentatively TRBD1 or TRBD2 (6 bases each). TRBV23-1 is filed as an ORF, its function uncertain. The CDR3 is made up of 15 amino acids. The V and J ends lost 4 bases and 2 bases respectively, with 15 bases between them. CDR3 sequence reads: CASSLGGPCPYEQYF. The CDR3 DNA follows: TGCGCCAGCAGTCTTGGGGGGCCCTGCCCCTACGAGCAGTACTTC.

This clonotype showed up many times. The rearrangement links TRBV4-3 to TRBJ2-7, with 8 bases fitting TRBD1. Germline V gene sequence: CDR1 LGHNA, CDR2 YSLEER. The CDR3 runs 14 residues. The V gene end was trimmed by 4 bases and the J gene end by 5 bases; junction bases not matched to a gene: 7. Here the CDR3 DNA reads TGCGCCAGCAGCCGGGACAGGTTGGGGGACGAGCAGTACTTC. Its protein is CASSRDRLGDEQYF.

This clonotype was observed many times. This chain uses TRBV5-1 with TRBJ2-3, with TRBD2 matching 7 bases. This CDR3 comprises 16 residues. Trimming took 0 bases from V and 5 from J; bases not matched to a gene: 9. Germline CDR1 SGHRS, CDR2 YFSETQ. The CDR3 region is CASSLAPGGQGDTQYF. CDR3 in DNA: TGCGCCAGCAGCTTGGCCCCGGGGGGTCAGGGAGATACGCAGTATTTT. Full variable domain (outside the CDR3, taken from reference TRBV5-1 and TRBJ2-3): KAGVTQTPRYLIKTRGQQVTLSCSPISGHRSVSWYQQTPGQGLQFLFEYFSETQRNKGNFPGRFSGRQFSNSRSEMNVSTLELGDSALYLCASSLAPGGQGDTQYFGPGTRLTVL.

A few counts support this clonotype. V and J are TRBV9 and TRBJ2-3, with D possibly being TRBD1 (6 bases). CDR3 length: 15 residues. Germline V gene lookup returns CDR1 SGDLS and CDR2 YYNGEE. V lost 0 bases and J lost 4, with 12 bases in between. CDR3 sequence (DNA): TGTGCCAGCAGCGTAGAAAACAGGGTGGCAGATACGCAGTATTTT. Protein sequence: CASSVENRVADTQYF.

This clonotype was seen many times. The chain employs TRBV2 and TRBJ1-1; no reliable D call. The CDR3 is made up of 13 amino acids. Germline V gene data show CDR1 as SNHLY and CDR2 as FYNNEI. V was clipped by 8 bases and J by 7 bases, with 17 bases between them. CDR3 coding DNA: TGTGCCAGCGGAACGTGGGGTTTGGGTGAAGCTTTCTTT. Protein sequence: CASGTWGLGEAFF. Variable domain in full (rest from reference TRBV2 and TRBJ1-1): EPEVTQTPSHQVTQMGQEVILRCVPISNHLYFYWYRQILGQKVEFLVSFYNNEISEKSEIFDDQFSVERPDGSNFTLKIRSTKLEDSAMYFCASGTWGLGEAFFGQGTRLTVV.

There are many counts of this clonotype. The CDR3: CASSMTGEETQYF. The CDR3 DNA reads TGCGCCAGCAGCATGACAGGGGAAGAGACCCAGTACTTC. The V call is TRBV5-1, the J call TRBJ2-5; 8 bases align to TRBD1. CDR3 length: 13 residues. V lost 4 bases and J lost 3; bases outside the gene matches: 2. Germline-derived CDR1 and CDR2 are SGHRS and YFSETQ.

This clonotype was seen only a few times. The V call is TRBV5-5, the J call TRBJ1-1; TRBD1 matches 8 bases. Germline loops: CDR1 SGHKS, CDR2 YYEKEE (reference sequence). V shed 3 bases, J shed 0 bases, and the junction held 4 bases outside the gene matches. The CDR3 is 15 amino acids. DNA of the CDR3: TGTGCCAGCAGCTATATGACAGGGGTGAACACTGAAGCTTTCTTT. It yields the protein CASSYMTGVNTEAFF.

The CDR3 bases are TGCGCCAGCAGCTTGGACAGGGGGGTTTACACCGGGGAGCTGTTTTTT. Its translation: CASSLDRGVYTGELFF. The chain links TRBV5-1 to TRBJ2-2; 8 positions agree with TRBD1. CDR1 and CDR2 (germline): SGHRS, YFSETQ. The V gene end was trimmed by 0 bases and the J gene end by 3 bases; junction bases not matched to a gene: 4. There are 16 residues in the CDR3.

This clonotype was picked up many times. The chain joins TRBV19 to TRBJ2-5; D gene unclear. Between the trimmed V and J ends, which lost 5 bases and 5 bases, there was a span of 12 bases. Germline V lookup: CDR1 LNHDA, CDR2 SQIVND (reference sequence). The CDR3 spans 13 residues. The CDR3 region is CASSFGLAETQYF. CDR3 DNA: TGTGCCAGTAGTTTTGGGTTGGCGGAGACCCAGTACTTC.

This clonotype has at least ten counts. For the CDR3, the DNA is TGTGCCAGTAGTATGGGACAGCTCAAAAAATTGAACACTGAAGCTTTCTTT. It encodes CASSMGQLKKLNTEAFF. The chain combines TRBV19 with TRBJ1-1; 7 bases map to TRBD1. In germline, CDR1 is LNHDA, CDR2 SQIVND (reference sequence). The CDR3 extends over 17 amino acids. The trim removed 3 bases at V and 0 bases at J, leaving 10 bases unmatched.

The CDR3 region is CSARDGGSLSNQPQHF. CDR3 coding DNA: TGCAGTGCTAGAGATGGGGGGAGTCTCTCCAATCAGCCCCAGCATTTT. V usage is TRBV20-1 and J usage is TRBJ1-5; D is perhaps TRBD1 (5 bases). Trimming removed 0 bases at V and 3 bases at J, with 15 bases between. This CDR3 is built from 16 residues. Germline CDR1 DFQATT, CDR2 SNEGSKA (reference sequence).

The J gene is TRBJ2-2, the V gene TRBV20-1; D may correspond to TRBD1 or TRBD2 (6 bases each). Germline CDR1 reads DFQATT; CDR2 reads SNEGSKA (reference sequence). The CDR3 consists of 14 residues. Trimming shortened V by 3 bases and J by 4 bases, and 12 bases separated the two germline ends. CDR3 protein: CSARTGATTGELFF. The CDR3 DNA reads TGCAGTGCTAGGACGGGGGCGACCACCGGGGAGCTGTTTTTT.

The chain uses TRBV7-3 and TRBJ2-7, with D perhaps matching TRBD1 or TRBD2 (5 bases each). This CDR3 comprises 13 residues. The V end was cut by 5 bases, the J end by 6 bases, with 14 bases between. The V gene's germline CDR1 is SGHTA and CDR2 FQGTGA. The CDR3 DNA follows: TGTGCCAGCAGCCGCGATTGGGGGTCCGAGCAGTACTTC. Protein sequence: CASSRDWGSEQYF. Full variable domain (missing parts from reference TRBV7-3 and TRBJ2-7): GAGVSQTPSNKVTEKGKYVELRCDPISGHTALYWYRQSLGQGPEFLIYFQGTGAADDSGLPNDRFFAVRPEGSVSTLKIQRTERGDSAVYLCASSRDWGSEQYFGPGTRLTVT.

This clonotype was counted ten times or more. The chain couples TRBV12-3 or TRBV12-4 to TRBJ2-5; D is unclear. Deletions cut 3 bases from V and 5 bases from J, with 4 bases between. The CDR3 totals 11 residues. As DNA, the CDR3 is TGTGCCAGCAGTTTCTACGAGACCCAGTACTTC. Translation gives CASSFYETQYF.

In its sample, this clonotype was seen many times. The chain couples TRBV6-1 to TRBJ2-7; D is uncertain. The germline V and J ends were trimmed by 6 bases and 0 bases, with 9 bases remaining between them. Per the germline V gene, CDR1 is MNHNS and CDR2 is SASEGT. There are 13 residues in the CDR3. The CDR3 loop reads CASRSLSSYEQYV. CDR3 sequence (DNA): TGTGCCAGCAGGTCCCTTAGCTCCTACGAGCAGTACGTC.

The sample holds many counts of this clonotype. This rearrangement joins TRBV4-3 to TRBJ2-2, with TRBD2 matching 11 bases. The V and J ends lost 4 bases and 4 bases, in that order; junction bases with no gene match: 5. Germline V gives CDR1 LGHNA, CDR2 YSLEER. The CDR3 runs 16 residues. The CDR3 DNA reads TGCGCCAGCAGCCGTAGCGGGGGGGGATTCACCGGGGAGCTGTTTTTT. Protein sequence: CASSRSGGGFTGELFF.

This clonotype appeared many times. CDR3 residues: CASSLYPGSPGYTF. The CDR3 DNA reads as TGTGCCAGCAGCCTTTACCCGGGGTCCCCTGGCTACACCTTC. The chain has TRBV4-2 and TRBJ1-2, with unresolved D. CDR1 LGHNA and CDR2 YNFKEQ come from the germline V gene. V was trimmed by 4 bases and J by 7 bases, leaving 16 bases between them. The CDR3 has 14 residues.

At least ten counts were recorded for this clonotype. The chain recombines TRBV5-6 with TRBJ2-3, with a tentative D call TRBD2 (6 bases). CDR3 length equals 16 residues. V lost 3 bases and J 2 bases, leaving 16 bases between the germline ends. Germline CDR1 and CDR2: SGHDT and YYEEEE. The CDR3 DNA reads TGTGCCAGCAGCTCGGCGGGGAACTGGGTCACAGATACGCAGTATTTT. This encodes CASSSAGNWVTDTQYF.

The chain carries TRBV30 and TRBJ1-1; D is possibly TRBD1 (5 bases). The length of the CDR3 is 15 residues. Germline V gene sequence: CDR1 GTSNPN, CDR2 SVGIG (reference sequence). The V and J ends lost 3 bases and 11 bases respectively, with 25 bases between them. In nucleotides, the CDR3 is TGTGCCTGGAGCCCAATGGGGGATCTAAGGCCCTCCGCTTTCTTT. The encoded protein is CAWSPMGDLRPSAFF.

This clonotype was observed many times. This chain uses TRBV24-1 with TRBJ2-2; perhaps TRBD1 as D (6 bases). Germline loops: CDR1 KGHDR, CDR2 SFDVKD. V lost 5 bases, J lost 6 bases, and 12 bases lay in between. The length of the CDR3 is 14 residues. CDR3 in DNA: TGTGCCACCAGTGCCAGGACAGCTGCCGGGGAGCTGTTTTTT. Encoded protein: CATSARTAAGELFF.

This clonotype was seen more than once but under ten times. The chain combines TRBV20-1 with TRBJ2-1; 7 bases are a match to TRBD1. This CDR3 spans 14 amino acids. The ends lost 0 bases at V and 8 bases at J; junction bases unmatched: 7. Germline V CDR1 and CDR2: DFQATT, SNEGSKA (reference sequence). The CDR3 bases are TGCAGTGCTAGAGACAGGGGGTTCCTTGATGAGCAGTTCTTC. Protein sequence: CSARDRGFLDEQFF.

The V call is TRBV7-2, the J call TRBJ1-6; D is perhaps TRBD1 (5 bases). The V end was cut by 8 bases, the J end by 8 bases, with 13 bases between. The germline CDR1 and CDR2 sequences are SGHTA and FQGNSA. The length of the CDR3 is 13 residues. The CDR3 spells CASRRGRDSPLHF. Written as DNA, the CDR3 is TGTGCCAGCCGCCGGGGCAGGGATTCACCCCTCCACTTT.

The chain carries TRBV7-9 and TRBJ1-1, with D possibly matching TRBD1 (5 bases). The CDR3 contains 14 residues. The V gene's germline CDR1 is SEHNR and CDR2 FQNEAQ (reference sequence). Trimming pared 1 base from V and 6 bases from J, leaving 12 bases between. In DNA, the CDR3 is TGTGCCAGCAGCTTAGGAGGGGAAGGGGCTGAAGCTTTCTTT. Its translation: CASSLGGEGAEAFF.

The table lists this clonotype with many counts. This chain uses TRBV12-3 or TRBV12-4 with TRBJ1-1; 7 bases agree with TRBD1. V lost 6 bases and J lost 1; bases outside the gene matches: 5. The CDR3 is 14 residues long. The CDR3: CASSMTGPNTEAFF. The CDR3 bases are TGTGCCAGCAGCATGACAGGGCCGAACACTGAAGCTTTCTTT.